This T cell receptor beta chain came from a study of cytomegalovirus exposure and HLA in healthy donors (dated by TCRdb to 2015 to 2018). Concerning the study at large: According to an earlier analysis of around 600 of the donors, 200 million or so T cells yielded roughly 110 million unique TCR beta sequences and 276 Gb of sequence data. An early release that covered roughly 600 HLA-typed donors contained around 330 gigabases of sequencing data and 75 million to 100 million unique TCR sequences. Among the roughly 400 genotyped donors, approximately 76% belonged to the genetic ancestry cluster associated with self-reported Caucasian donors. The study aimed to test whether signatures of past pathogen exposure could be identified by cataloging public T cell receptors. The study used immunosequencing to profile the T cell repertoires of approximately 630 subjects and linked those repertoires to cytomegalovirus serostatus. Besides the first cohort of roughly 700 subjects, a separate validation cohort made up of roughly 130 different subjects was used. High-throughput TCR immunosequencing, statistical association of individual TCRs with disease status, and machine learning were combined to predict cytomegalovirus infection status. To study patterns of TCR occurrence, a later analysis re-analyzed previously published TCR beta repertoires from under 750 donors and added high-resolution HLA genotyping. The later analysis used no new phenotypic data to find candidate immune exposures, relying instead on TCR beta sequences and their occurrence across donors. In an earlier analysis of several hundred of the donors, high-throughput TCR beta sequencing was used to judge whether each TCR beta V gene segment behaved as functional or pseudogenic. Donor age, sex, ethnicity and CMV serostatus were compiled alongside the repertoire data. Genome-wide SNP genotypes for about 65% of the roughly 670 donors were used in a later genetic analysis, which treated that subset as a discovery cohort. Every repertoire in the discovery cohort had been generated on one and the same sequencing platform. HLA typing covered class I and class II loci at four-digit resolution. Typing coverage varied by locus: about 629-640 donors for A, B, C, DRB1 and DQB1; more than 500 for DQA1; nearly 610 for DPA1; approximately 490 for DPB1. A handful of DR-DQ haplotypes were handled as single units for association and clustering because linkage in the cohort was strong. On average, 235,054 unique TCR beta nucleotide sequences were sequenced per donor among some 420 genotyped donors of the cohort, with approximately 18% of those sequences being non-productive.

Here is what the overall study found, with its caveats: Some IMGT-functional V segments, including TRBV6-2 and TRBV6-3, could not be told apart with the 87-base-pair reads, so those segments were excluded. In vitro tests confirmed that a few of the cytomegalovirus-associated TCR beta chains recognize cytomegalovirus antigens. The only immune exposure information available for the cohort was CMV serostatus. V-gene and J-gene trimming of TCR beta chains was associated with a missense DCLRE1C variant in a later genetic analysis, and the association was replicated in an independent cohort. Because some donors lacked HLA typing at each locus, the association tests relied only on the typed subset. Most TCR sequences were observed very rarely across donors, whereas some public TCRs were present in many individuals. The classifier was reported to diagnose cytomegalovirus status with high specificity and sensitivity in both the original and validation cohorts. When HLA alleles, especially DR and DQ, strongly co-occurred, TCR associations were difficult to assign to individual alleles. A further reported finding was that TCR beta sequences accurately predicted the HLA-A and HLA-B alleles for most subjects in the first cohort. In a later analysis, HLA-associated TCR beta chains were found to be more clonally expanded and to have lower generation probabilities than equally common non-associated chains. According to a later analysis, TCR association rates differed among HLA loci, with DRB1 alleles showing the most associated TCRs and HLA-C alleles showing the fewest. In a later analysis, most CMV-associated TCR beta chains were found to appear HLA-restricted, with HLA associations seemingly driven largely by CMV exposure. The authors suggested that the approach could potentially be extended to other disease states and immunological phenotypes. The study listed 164 TCR beta chains as associated with cytomegalovirus. A later analysis reported that several top co-occurrence clusters appeared linked to parvovirus B19, influenza, CMV and Epstein-Barr virus. At a false discovery rate of 0.05, a later analysis linked 15,000 to 20,000 TCR beta sequences to specific HLA alleles. The presence/absence analyses assumed that sequencing depth was roughly uniform across donors, and that assumption may not be true. A group of highly shared sequence variants was considered likely to be a technical artifact of the sequencing pipeline. The earlier analysis of 587 of the donors excluded 15 to 20 rarely observed V segments, including chromosome 9 orphons, because counts were too low. Correlated functional status among segregating V segments might reflect linkage disequilibrium, but an unknown experimental factor could not be ruled out. An earlier analysis of around 600 of the donors showed that most TCR beta V segments appeared in productive rearrangements either about 87% or about 30% of the time, which broadly matched IMGT annotations. In this cohort, only TCR beta chains were sequenced, and detectable features were limited by the absence of alpha or paired-chain data. A later genetic analysis reported fewer N-insertions in productive TCRs among donors in an Asian-associated ancestry cluster than the roughly 670-donor mean.

Preparation of the library involved the immunoSEQ multiplex PCR assay. The multiplex PCR relied on a mix of 60 forward primers for TCR Vbeta segments and 13 reverse primers for TCR Jbeta segments. The CDR3 region of rearranged TCR beta genes was amplified from genomic DNA by a multiplex PCR assay. The amplified TCR beta libraries were sequenced on the Illumina HiSeq System as 87-base-pair reads. The study's processing was this. Across the roughly 700 repertoires, a later analysis counted some 80 million unique TCR beta chains, about 10 million of which were shared by at least two donors. To remove PCR and sequencing errors, raw reads were error-corrected and collapsed into unique sequences using a nearest-neighbor algorithm that merged closely related sequences. To assign V, D and J gene segments, CDR3 sequences were aligned to IMGT reference sequences. For a sequence to be retained, at least a six-nucleotide match to both a V gene segment and a J gene segment was required. Rearrangements were classified as productive when the CDR3 lacked stop codons and remained in frame with V and J, and all other rearrangements were classified as non-productive. CDR3 was defined by IMGT convention, running from the second conserved V-encoded cysteine to the conserved J-encoded phenylalanine. Sequences without an unambiguous match to a single V gene segment were excluded from the earlier analysis of 450 to 650 of the donors. An earlier analysis of roughly 590 of the donors called V segments functional above 56.7% productive rearrangements and segregating when the between-donor standard deviation exceeded 5%. A statistical classification framework was developed to diagnose cytomegalovirus status using the catalog of TCR beta chain sequences. V and J gene assignment, in a later analysis, came from comparing TCR nucleotide sequences with IMGT/GENE-DB human TR gene sequences. Using the TCRdist pipeline, a later analysis assigned CDR3 sequences along with most-parsimonious VDJ recombination scenarios. In a later analysis, each TCR beta chain was defined by its CDR3 amino acid sequence together with its V-gene family, and reads without a unique V-gene family were excluded. In a later analysis, 450 to 600 highly shared, low-generation-probability nucleotide sequences were removed to address suspected cross-contamination and a sequencing artifact. A later analysis calculated a clonal expansion index for each public chain from normalized within-repertoire ranks of inferred template counts. A later analysis computed generation probabilities with a VDJ recombination model fitted to out-of-frame rearrangements, and checked the results against IGoR. In a later analysis, TCR-TCR, TCR-HLA and TCR-CMV co-occurrence was scored with hypergeometric tests, and a repertoire-size bias correction was applied to TCR pairs. False discovery rates were estimated in a later analysis by permuting HLA or CMV assignments 20 times. A later analysis grouped co-occurring TCRs with DBSCAN, adding TCRdist sequence similarity when clustering within HLA-allele-positive subsets. Repertoires with fewer than 30,000 or more than 120,000 public chains, plus five repertoires with anomalous nucleotide sharing, were excluded from co-occurrence clustering. TCRdb's version of the immuneACCESS table is confined to in-frame rearrangements and falls short of the full clone set. An unresolved V gene accounts for under half of the shortfall where checked; the remainder is of unknown origin. V and J calls and clone size are as listed in that table; D and trimming were resolved from the DNA. For this sample there are tens of thousands of clones; roughly 80% appear just once. The ten largest make up about 9.3% of the sample.

The cohort was made up of approximately 670 healthy bone marrow donors. All cohort members were sampled while nominally healthy, although unrecorded immune exposures were likely present. Of the approximately 700 cohort members, around 290 had a positive CMV serostatus and just over 350 had a negative one, while no CMV serostatus was recorded for the donor. A peripheral blood sample was provided by each donor, and peripheral blood mononuclear cells were used for TCR beta sequencing. The Qiagen DNeasy Blood Extraction Kit was used to extract genomic DNA from the blood cell samples. Notes on this clone: It has no known antigen specificity. Within one base of it there is no much larger clone, and no base qualities were kept.

V is reduced by 4 bases and J by 7 bases, leaving a spacing of 15 bases between them. The germline V gene provides CDR1 SGDLS and CDR2 YYNGEE. The CDR3 has 15 amino acids, counting the end cysteine and phenylalanine. The only DNA kept is the CDR3, 45 bases in frame from the first base. The chain was built from TRBV9 and TRBJ1-6; matching of 5 bases hints at TRBD1 as the D gene. This sequence originates from a human donor in good health. Source material: PBMCs. The nucleotides read TGTGCCAGCAGCACCGGAGGGACTGTGAATTCACCCCTCCACTTT. It codes for CASSTGGTVNSPLHF.